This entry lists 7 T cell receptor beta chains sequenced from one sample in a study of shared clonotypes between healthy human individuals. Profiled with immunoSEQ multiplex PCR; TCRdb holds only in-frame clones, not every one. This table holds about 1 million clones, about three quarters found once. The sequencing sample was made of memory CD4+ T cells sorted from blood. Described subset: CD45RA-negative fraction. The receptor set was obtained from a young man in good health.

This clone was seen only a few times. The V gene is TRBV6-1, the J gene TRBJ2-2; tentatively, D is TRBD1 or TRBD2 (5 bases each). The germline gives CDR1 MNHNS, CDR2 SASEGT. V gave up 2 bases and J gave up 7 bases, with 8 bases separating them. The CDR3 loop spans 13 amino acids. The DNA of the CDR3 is TGTGCCAGCAGTGAATGGGGGAACGGGGAGCTGTTTTTT. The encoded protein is CASSEWGNGELFF.

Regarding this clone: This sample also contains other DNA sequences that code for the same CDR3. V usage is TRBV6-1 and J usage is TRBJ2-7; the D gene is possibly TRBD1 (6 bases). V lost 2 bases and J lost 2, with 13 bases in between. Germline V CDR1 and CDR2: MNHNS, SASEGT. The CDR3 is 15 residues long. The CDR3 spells CASSERERGTYEQYF. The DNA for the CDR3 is TGTGCCAGCAGTGAAAGAGAAAGGGGGACCTACGAGCAGTACTTC.

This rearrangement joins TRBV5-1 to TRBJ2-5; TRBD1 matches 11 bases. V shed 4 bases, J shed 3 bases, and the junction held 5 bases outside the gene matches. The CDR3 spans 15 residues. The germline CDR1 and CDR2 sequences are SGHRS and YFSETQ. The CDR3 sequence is CASSVGQGAKETQYF. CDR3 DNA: TGCGCCAGCAGCGTCGGACAGGGGGCGAAAGAGACCCAGTACTTC.

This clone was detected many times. CDR3 in amino acids: CASSSMRDRGRGNEQFF. The CDR3 nucleotides read TGTGCCAGCAGCTCCATGAGGGACAGGGGTCGGGGCAATGAGCAGTTCTTC. V gene TRBV13 combines with J gene TRBJ2-1; TRBD1 matches 10 bases. The CDR3 loop spans 17 amino acids. V was pared by 4 bases and J by 6 bases, with 12 bases of the junction left unmatched. Germline lookup yields CDR1 PRHDT and CDR2 FYEKMQ (reference sequence). Drawing the rest from reference TRBV13 and TRBJ2-1, the complete variable domain is AAGVIQSPRHLIKEKRETATLKCYPIPRHDTVYWYQQGPGQDPQFLISFYEKMQSDKGSIPDRFSAQQFSDYHSELNMSSLELGDSALYFCASSSMRDRGRGNEQFFGPGTRLTVL.

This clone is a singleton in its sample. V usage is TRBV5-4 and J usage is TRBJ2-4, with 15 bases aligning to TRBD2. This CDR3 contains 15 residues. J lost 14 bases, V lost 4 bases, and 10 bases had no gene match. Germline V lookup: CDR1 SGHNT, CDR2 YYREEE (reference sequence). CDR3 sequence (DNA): TGTGCCAGCAGCCCCGGACTAGCGGGAGGGCGACAGGAGTACTTC. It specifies CASSPGLAGGRQEYF.

Here the CDR3 reads CASSYNPDATQYF. The DNA for the CDR3 is TGTGCCAGCTCATACAACCCAGACGCGACCCAGTACTTC. The rearrangement uses TRBV18 and TRBJ2-5, with D uncertain. The CDR3 sequence is 13 residues long. The V end was cut by 5 bases, the J end by 7 bases, with 14 bases between. Germline lookup yields CDR1 KGHSH and CDR2 LQKENI.

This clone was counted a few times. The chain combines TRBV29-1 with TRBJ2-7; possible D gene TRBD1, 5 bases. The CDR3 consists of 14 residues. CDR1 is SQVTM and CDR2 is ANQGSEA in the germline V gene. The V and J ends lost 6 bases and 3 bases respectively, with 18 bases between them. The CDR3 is CSVSSGQGNYEQYF. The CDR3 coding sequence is TGCAGCGTCTCGTCCGGGCAGGGAAACTACGAGCAGTACTTC.